This entry lists 24 T cell receptor beta chains sequenced from one sample in a study of T cells in Graves' hyperthyroidism and ophthalmopathy. What was amplified from RNA transcripts were TCR beta CDR3 regions. TCR CDR3 underwent first-round RT-PCR with the HTBI primer set. From the multiplex PCR reads, TCRdb called clonotypes with MiXCR, one entry per CDR3 protein. Seen here are some 510,000 distinct CDR3 sequences, less than 25% observed once, and the top ten hold more than 20%. The sample taken for sequencing was blood. Receptors were obtained from a man younger than 35 with Graves' hyperthyroidism.

This clonotype came up many times. The chain carries TRBV10-3 and TRBJ2-5; 8 bases line up with TRBD2. CDR1 ENHRY and CDR2 SYGVKD come from the germline V gene. The CDR3 covers 14 residues. The trim removed 3 bases at V and 4 bases at J, leaving 4 bases unmatched. The CDR3 region has the DNA TGTGCCATCAGTGATGCGGGGGGACCAGAGACCCAGTACTTC. The encoded protein is CAISDAGGPETQYF.

The chain is built from TRBV6-1 and TRBJ2-7; 9 nucleotides line up with TRBD1. The junction had 10 bases not matched to a gene; V was cut back by 1 base and J by 3 bases. The germline gives CDR1 MNHNS, CDR2 SASEGT. The CDR3 has 17 residues. The CDR3 coding sequence is TGTGCCAGCAGTGAAGATAGAGGCCCGGGACAGGGCTACGAGCAGTACTTC. It codes for CASSEDRGPGQGYEQYF.

This clonotype was seen at least ten times. This chain connects TRBV6-1 to TRBJ2-2, with D uncertain. V gave up 6 bases and J gave up 5 bases, with 4 bases separating them. CDR3 length: 11 residues. CDR1 is MNHNS, CDR2 SASEGT, per germline. The CDR3 here is CASRGTGELFF. CDR3 in DNA: TGTGCCAGCAGGGGAACCGGGGAGCTGTTTTTT.

J is TRBJ1-2 and V is TRBV6-1; D remains unclear. The germline V gene encodes CDR1 MNHNS and CDR2 SASEGT. The CDR3 runs 12 residues. The V gene lost 7 bases and the J gene lost 6 bases, with 12 bases spanning the gap. DNA for the CDR3: TGTGCCAGCAAAGGGAATGAGGATGGCTACACCTTC. Its protein is CASKGNEDGYTF.

For this clonotype: Likely a read error: the CDR3 ends without its conserved phenylalanine or tryptophan. This rearrangement joins TRBV6-1 to TRBJ1-2; TRBD1 aligns across 9 bases. CDR1 is MNHNS, CDR2 SASEGT, per germline. CDR3 length: 14 amino acids. The ends lost 5 bases at V and 8 bases at J; junction bases unmatched: 9. DNA of the CDR3: TGTGCCAGCAGTAGGTTGACAGGGGGATACGGCTACACCGTC. This codes for CASSRLTGGYGYTV.

This clonotype was observed many times. This chain uses TRBV27 with TRBJ1-2, with D possibly TRBD1 on 6 matching bases. The CDR3 loop spans 19 amino acids. CDR1 is MNHEY, CDR2 SMNVEV, per germline (reference sequence). The V and J ends lost 4 bases and 5 bases respectively, with 29 bases between them. CDR3 in amino acids: CASSSGHSTTSTNPYGYTF. In DNA form, the CDR3 reads TGTGCCAGCAGTTCGGGACACTCCACGACATCAACAAACCCTTATGGCTACACCTTC.

This clonotype was found many times. The chain links TRBV12-3 or TRBV12-4 to TRBJ1-1, with TRBD1 identical over 11 bases. There are 16 residues in the CDR3. V gave up 6 bases and J gave up 3 bases; unmatched junction bases: 9. The CDR3 DNA sequence: TGTGCCAGCAGCCCATGGACAGGGGGCTATGACACTGAAGCTTTCTTT. It encodes CASSPWTGGYDTEAFF.

This rearrangement joins TRBV19 to TRBJ1-5; TRBD1 agrees at 7 bases. Losses at the gene ends were 5 bases for V and 2 bases for J; bases not matched to a gene: 9. Per germline, CDR1 LNHDA and CDR2 SQIVND (reference sequence). This CDR3 contains 16 residues. This chain's CDR3 is CASSPRQGVGNQPQHF. CDR3 nucleotides: TGTGCCAGTAGTCCCCGACAGGGTGTGGGCAATCAGCCCCAGCATTTT. Full variable domain (rest looked up from reference TRBV19 and TRBJ1-5): DGGITQSPKYLFRKEGQNVTLSCEQNLNHDAMYWYRQDPGQGLRLIYYSQIVNDFQKGDIAEGYSVSREKKESFPLTVTSAQKNPTAFYLCASSPRQGVGNQPQHFGDGTRLSIL.

As to this clonotype: This may arise from a read error, as a much more abundant clone is one base away. V is TRBV5-1 and J is TRBJ1-2, with 12 bases fitting TRBD1. This CDR3 is 16 amino acids long. The germline gives CDR1 SGHRS, CDR2 YFSETQ. The CDR3, as DNA: TGCGCCAGCGGCTTGGGACAGGGGGCACTGGGCTATGGCTACACCTTC. This gives the protein CASGLGQGALGYGYTF.

V is TRBV28 and J is TRBJ2-7; D unclear. This CDR3 contains 11 residues. The V gene lost 7 bases and the J gene lost 5 bases, with 9 bases spanning the gap. Germline lookup yields CDR1 MDHEN and CDR2 SYDVKM. The CDR3 region is CASTGRDEQYF. CDR3 bases: TGTGCCAGCACTGGCCGGGACGAGCAGTACTTC.

Ten or more counts support this clonotype. A much larger clone sits a single nucleotide away, making a read error possible. The chain combines TRBV12-3 or TRBV12-4 with TRBJ2-7, with 9 nucleotides matching TRBD1. The CDR3 sequence is 14 residues long. The trim removed 5 bases at V and 4 bases at J, leaving 6 bases unmatched. The CDR3 coding sequence is TGTGCCAGCAGTCTCATGGACAGGGGATACGAGCAGTACTTC. It is translated as CASSLMDRGYEQYF.

This clonotype was counted many times. This chain joins TRBV12-3 or TRBV12-4 and TRBJ2-5, with D perhaps TRBD1 (5 bases). The CDR3 is 14 residues long. V was trimmed by 4 bases and J by 2 bases, leaving 11 bases between them. The CDR3: CASSYGALQETQYF. The CDR3, as DNA: TGTGCCAGCAGTTATGGGGCGTTACAAGAGACCCAGTACTTC.

This clonotype was counted at least ten times. V is TRBV28 and J is TRBJ1-2; D is undetermined. V was pared by 3 bases and J by 2 bases, with 10 bases between. The CDR3 runs 14 residues. Germline V gene lookup returns CDR1 MDHEN and CDR2 SYDVKM. CDR3 coding DNA: TGTGCCAGCAGTTTTATCGCAGGAAACTATGGCTACACCTTC. Translated: CASSFIAGNYGYTF.

The V gene is TRBV2, the J gene TRBJ1-1; D gene uncertain. Trimming removed 7 bases from V and 8 bases from J, with 14 bases in between. The length of the CDR3 is 12 residues. The germline V gene encodes CDR1 SNHLY and CDR2 FYNNEI. The CDR3 nucleotides are TGTGCCAGCACCTTCGAGGGAACGGAAGCTTTCTTT. This encodes CASTFEGTEAFF.

There are many counts of this clonotype. The rearrangement links TRBV7-9 to TRBJ1-3, with a weak D call TRBD1 (5 bases). The CDR3 runs 16 residues. With 3 bases removed from V and 2 bases from J, the gap between germline ends came to 14 bases. CDR1 and CDR2 (germline): SEHNR, FQNEAQ (reference sequence). The CDR3 coding sequence is TGTGCCAGCAGCTTTTTGGCCGGGGGGGCTGGAAACACCATATATTTT. It specifies CASSFLAGGAGNTIYF. Full variable domain (outside the CDR3, taken from reference TRBV7-9 and TRBJ1-3): DTGVSQNPRHKITKRGQNVTFRCDPISEHNRLYWYRQTLGQGPEFLTYFQNEAQLEKSRLLSDRFSAERPKGSFSTLEIQRTEQGDSAMYLCASSFLAGGAGNTIYFGEGSWLTVV.

The DNA of the CDR3 is TGTGCCAGCAGTTTAGGGGACAGCACGAAAACCTACGAGCAGTACTTC. Its protein is CASSLGDSTKTYEQYF. The genes are TRBV12-3 or TRBV12-4 and TRBJ2-7; 7 bases map to TRBD1. J lost 2 bases, V lost 1 base, and 8 bases had no gene match. This CDR3 is built from 16 residues.

Worth noting for this clonotype: A much larger clonotype is one base distant, so this may be a read error. CDR3 amino acids: CVWSVLEWTEYNKNIQYF. DNA for the CDR3: TGTGTCTGGAGTGTACTGGAATGGACAGAGTATAATAAAAACATTCAGTACTTC. The V gene is TRBV30, the J gene TRBJ2-4; D possibly corresponds to TRBD1 (6 bases). The CDR3 sequence is 18 residues long. The germline gives CDR1 GTSNPN, CDR2 SVGIG (reference sequence).

This clonotype showed up many times. The chain uses TRBV20-1 and TRBJ2-7; TRBD1 or TRBD2 may be the D gene (5 bases each). V gave up 0 bases and J gave up 3 bases, with 15 bases separating them. CDR1 and CDR2 (germline): DFQATT, SNEGSKA (reference sequence). The CDR3 sequence is 15 residues long. CDR3 coding DNA: TGCAGTGCTAGAGATCTCTCGGGGCTTTTCTACGAGCAGTACTTC. This translates into CSARDLSGLFYEQYF.

This chain uses TRBV3-1 with TRBJ1-5; the D gene is possibly TRBD1 (6 bases). Germline lookup yields CDR1 LGHDT and CDR2 YNNKEL (reference sequence). V shed 1 base and J shed 0 bases, with 13 bases lying between them. The CDR3 loop spans 17 amino acids. The CDR3 DNA is TGTGCCAGCAGCCAAGGGATGGGGGCATATAGCAATCAGCCCCAGCATTTT. It translates to CASSQGMGAYSNQPQHF.

This chain connects TRBV5-1 to TRBJ2-7; tentatively, D is TRBD1 or TRBD2 (5 bases each). Germline values: CDR1 SGHRS, CDR2 YFSETQ. The CDR3 runs to 15 residues. V lost 5 bases to trimming and J lost 1 base, with 16 bases between them. The CDR3 DNA reads TGCGCCAGCAGTATCACGGGGCTGCGATCCTACGAGCAGTACTTC. Protein sequence: CASSITGLRSYEQYF.

CDR3 DNA: TGTGCCAGCAGTTACGGACTAGCGGGGGGTACCTCCTACTTC. It encodes CASSYGLAGGTSYF. The chain links TRBV6-5 to TRBJ2-5; TRBD2 agrees at 14 bases. Losses at the gene ends were 2 bases for V and 14 bases for J; bases not matched to a gene: 7. This CDR3 has 14 amino acids. The germline CDR1 and CDR2 sequences are MNHEY and SVGAGI.

This clonotype has at least ten counts. The chain couples TRBV6-2 or TRBV6-3 to TRBJ1-1; possible D gene TRBD1, 5 bases. Looked up from germline, CDR1 is MNHEY and CDR2 is SVGEGT. With 0 bases removed from V and 0 bases from J, the gap between germline ends came to 17 bases. This CDR3 has 18 amino acids. The DNA of the CDR3 is TGTGCCAGCAGTTACTCGGCAGGGCTTCGGCGCATGAACACTGAAGCTTTCTTT. This sequence encodes CASSYSAGLRRMNTEAFF.

The table lists this clonotype with many counts. The gene calls are TRBV6-1 and TRBJ1-1; 8 positions agree with TRBD1. The germline V gene has CDR1 MNHNS and CDR2 SASEGT. Trimming cost V 5 bases and J 0 bases; bases outside gene matches: 8. The CDR3 runs to 16 residues. This chain's CDR3 is CASSRRTGTMNTEAFF. CDR3 coding DNA: TGTGCCAGCAGTCGACGGACAGGGACCATGAACACTGAAGCTTTCTTT.

The J gene is TRBJ2-5, the V gene TRBV7-9, with 10 nucleotides matching TRBD1. Per the germline V gene, CDR1 is SEHNR and CDR2 is FQNEAQ (reference sequence). CDR3 length: 15 residues. The junction had 6 bases not matched to a gene; V was cut back by 4 bases and J by 4 bases. The CDR3 sequence is CASSSKDRGGETQYF. CDR3 sequence (DNA): TGTGCCAGCAGCTCCAAGGACAGGGGGGGAGAGACCCAGTACTTC. Combining the CDR3 with reference TRBV7-9 and TRBJ2-5 gives the whole variable domain DTGVSQNPRHKITKRGQNVTFRCDPISEHNRLYWYRQTLGQGPEFLTYFQNEAQLEKSRLLSDRFSAERPKGSFSTLEIQRTEQGDSAMYLCASSSKDRGGETQYFGPGTRLLVL.